Following are 14 T cell receptor beta chains from one sample sequenced in a study of vaccination effects on CD4 cells after COVID-19 (dated by TCRdb to 2022 to 2024). Their antigens are not known. Receptor libraries were prepared by the immunoSEQ multiplex PCR assay. This is the immuneACCESS table as TCRdb keeps it, with only in-frame sequences that have V and J called. A part of the clones is gone; compared with another copy, unresolved V genes explain less than half, and the rest is unexplained. In this sample the table shows around 40,000 clones, approximately 67% of which occur a single time. Jointly, the top ten make up just over 4% of the sample. After less than 13 days of culture, CD4+ T cells were isolated with the EasySep CD4+ T cell isolation kit. This sample comprised CD4+ T cells from PBMCs cultured without peptide, obtained before COVID-19 vaccination. All receptors come from a human donor who received a COVID-19 vaccine.

The chain has TRBV3-1 (or the pseudogene TRBV3-2) and TRBJ2-4; D is possibly TRBD1 or TRBD2 (5 bases each). The CDR3 sequence is 15 residues long. The ends were cut back, 1 base at V and 7 bases at J, with 14 bases in the middle. The germline V gene encodes CDR1 LGHDT and CDR2 YNNKEL (reference sequence). The DNA for the CDR3 is TGTGCCAGCAGCCAAGGACCCCCCGGGGCGAACATTCAGTACTTC. Protein: CASSQGPPGANIQYF.

This sequence joins TRBV19 and TRBJ1-1; a weak D match, TRBD1 (5 bases). Germline V CDR1 and CDR2: LNHDA, SQIVND (reference sequence). The V end was cut by 7 bases, the J end by 8 bases, with 17 bases between. This CDR3 is built from 13 residues. The CDR3 DNA sequence: TGTGCCAGTAATAATCAGGGAACCTACGAAGCTTTCTTT. Translated, it gives CASNNQGTYEAFF. The variable domain in full, completed from reference TRBV19 and TRBJ1-1, reads DGGITQSPKYLFRKEGQNVTLSCEQNLNHDAMYWYRQDPGQGLRLIYYSQIVNDFQKGDIAEGYSVSREKKESFPLTVTSAQKNPTAFYLCASNNQGTYEAFFGQGTRLTVV.

The CDR3 loop is CASSQSSSNQPQHF. The CDR3 region has the DNA TGTGCCAGCAGCCAAAGCTCCAGCAATCAGCCCCAGCATTTT. V is TRBV7-2 and J is TRBJ1-5; D not resolved. V was cut by 5 bases and J by 1 base, with 9 bases left in between. From germline, CDR1 is SGHTA and CDR2 FQGNSA. This CDR3 is 14 amino acids long.

The chain joins TRBV5-1 to TRBJ2-3; TRBD2 agrees at 7 bases. The germline V gene has CDR1 SGHRS and CDR2 YFSETQ. J gave up 4 bases and V 0 bases, and 2 bases lay outside the gene matches. There are 14 residues in the CDR3. Here the CDR3 DNA reads TGCGCCAGCAGCTTGGGCGGGAGTCCAGATACGCAGTATTTT. Protein sequence: CASSLGGSPDTQYF.

This chain links TRBV4-1 with TRBJ2-7; 10 positions agree with TRBD2. J lost 5 bases, V lost 5 bases, and 12 bases had no gene match. Germline values: CDR1 MGHRA, CDR2 YSYEKL. This CDR3 has 16 residues. The DNA for the CDR3 is TGCGCCAGCAGCATCAACCTAGCGGGAGTTCAGAACGAGCAGTACTTC. Translation gives CASSINLAGVQNEQYF.

The chain carries TRBV29-1 and TRBJ2-7; TRBD1 agrees at 8 bases. The CDR3 runs to 13 residues. V was clipped by 6 bases and J by 1 base; unmatched bases: 5. CDR1 SQVTM and CDR2 ANQGSEA come from the germline V gene. CDR3 residues: CSVIQGGSYEQYF. For the CDR3, the DNA is TGCAGCGTGATACAGGGGGGTTCCTACGAGCAGTACTTC.

This chain uses TRBV6-5 with TRBJ2-5; 8 nucleotides agree with TRBD1. CDR3 size: 13 residues. Germline CDR1 and CDR2: MNHEY and SVGAGI. With V trimmed by 6 bases and J by 9 bases, 9 bases remained unmatched. CDR3 region: CASSQGARSSQYF. The CDR3 DNA follows: TGTGCCAGCAGCCAGGGGGCCCGAAGTTCCCAGTACTTC.

The chain combines TRBV12-3 or TRBV12-4 with TRBJ2-1, with D perhaps matching TRBD2 (6 bases). The CDR3 loop spans 12 amino acids. V was shortened by 6 bases and J by 14 bases, with 17 bases between the two germline ends. CDR3 sequence reads: CASRRDFSREFF. CDR3 nucleotide sequence: TGTGCCAGCAGACGGGACTTTTCTCGGGAGTTCTTC.

V is TRBV7-9 and J is TRBJ2-1, with a possible D match to TRBD2 (7 bases). The germline V gene has CDR1 SEHNR and CDR2 FQNEAQ (reference sequence). This CDR3 has 16 amino acids. V was cut by 5 bases and J by 6 bases, with 20 bases left in between. The CDR3 region has the DNA TGTGCCAGCAGCCCCCAAAAGGGGGGGATTTTCAATGAGCAGTTCTTC. It encodes CASSPQKGGIFNEQFF. Full variable domain (rest looked up from reference TRBV7-9 and TRBJ2-1): DTGVSQNPRHKITKRGQNVTFRCDPISEHNRLYWYRQTLGQGPEFLTYFQNEAQLEKSRLLSDRFSAERPKGSFSTLEIQRTEQGDSAMYLCASSPQKGGIFNEQFFGPGTRLTVL.

The chain couples TRBV7-9 to TRBJ1-6, with unresolved D. The V gene's germline CDR1 is SEHNR and CDR2 FQNEAQ (reference sequence). The CDR3 is made up of 14 amino acids. V lost 5 bases and J 7 bases, leaving 12 bases between the germline ends. In nucleotides, the CDR3 is TGTGCCAGCAGCCCAGGACGAAAAAATTCACCCCTCCACTTT. The encoded protein is CASSPGRKNSPLHF.

V usage is TRBV5-8 and J usage is TRBJ2-3, with D perhaps matching TRBD1 (5 bases). CDR1 is SGHTS, CDR2 YDEGEE, per germline. Between the trimmed V and J ends, which lost 0 bases and 2 bases, there was a span of 10 bases. The CDR3 contains 15 residues. CDR3 region: CASSLVGALTDTQYF. In nucleotides, the CDR3 is TGTGCCAGCAGCTTGGTAGGGGCCCTCACAGATACGCAGTATTTT.

CDR3 nucleotide sequence: TGTGCCAGCAGTGAACAGGGAAACTATGGCTACACCTTC. Amino acid sequence: CASSEQGNYGYTF. The chain couples TRBV2 to TRBJ1-2; TRBD1 is a possible D gene (5 bases). V shed 2 bases and J shed 2 bases, with 6 bases lying between them. Germline CDR1 is SNHLY and CDR2 is FYNNEI. The CDR3 spans 13 residues.

By frequency in the sample, this clone is medium-sized. The chain has TRBV2 and TRBJ2-3; D assignment may be TRBD1 or TRBD2 (5 bases each). Germline V gene data show CDR1 as SNHLY and CDR2 as FYNNEI. The ends were cut back, 8 bases at V and 6 bases at J, with 18 bases in the middle. The CDR3 loop spans 14 amino acids. Here the CDR3 reads CASGLGGGPDTQYF. CDR3 DNA: TGTGCCAGCGGGCTGGGTGGGGGTCCTGATACGCAGTATTTT.

The chain links TRBV7-9 to TRBJ2-7; D is perhaps TRBD2 (6 bases). With 1 base removed from V and 0 bases from J, the gap between germline ends came to 13 bases. CDR3 size: 16 residues. Germline values: CDR1 SEHNR, CDR2 FQNEAQ (reference sequence). The CDR3 reads CASSLDRAGVSYEQYF. The CDR3 DNA sequence: TGTGCCAGCAGCTTAGATCGAGCGGGCGTCTCCTACGAGCAGTACTTC.